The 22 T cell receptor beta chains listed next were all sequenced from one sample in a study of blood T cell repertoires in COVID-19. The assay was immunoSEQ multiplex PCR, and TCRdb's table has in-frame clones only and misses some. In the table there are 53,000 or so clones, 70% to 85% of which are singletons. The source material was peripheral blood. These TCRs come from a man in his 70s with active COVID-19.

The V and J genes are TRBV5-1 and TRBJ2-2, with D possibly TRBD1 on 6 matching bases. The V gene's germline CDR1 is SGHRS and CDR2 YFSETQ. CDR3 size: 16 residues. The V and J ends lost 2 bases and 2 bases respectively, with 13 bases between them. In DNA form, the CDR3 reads TGCGCCAGCAGCTTTTCCCGACAGGCTAACACCGGGGAGCTGTTTTTT. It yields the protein CASSFSRQANTGELFF.

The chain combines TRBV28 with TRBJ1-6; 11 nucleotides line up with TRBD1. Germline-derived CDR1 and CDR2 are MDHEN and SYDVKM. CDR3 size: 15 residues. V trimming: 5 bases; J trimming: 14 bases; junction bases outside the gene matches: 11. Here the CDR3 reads CASSPKDRGRWALHF. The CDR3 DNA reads TGTGCCAGCAGTCCCAAGGACAGGGGGCGTTGGGCCCTCCACTTT.

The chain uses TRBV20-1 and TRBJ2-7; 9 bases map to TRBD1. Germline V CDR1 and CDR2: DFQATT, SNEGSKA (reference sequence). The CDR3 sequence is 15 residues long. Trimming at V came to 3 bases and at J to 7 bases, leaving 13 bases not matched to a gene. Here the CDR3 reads CSASPIRDRDGEQYF. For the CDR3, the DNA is TGCAGTGCTAGTCCCATCCGGGACAGGGATGGGGAGCAGTACTTC.

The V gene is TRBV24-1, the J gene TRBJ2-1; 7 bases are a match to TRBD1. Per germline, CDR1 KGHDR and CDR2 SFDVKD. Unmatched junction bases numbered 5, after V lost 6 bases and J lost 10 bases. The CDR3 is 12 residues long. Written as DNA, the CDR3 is TGTGCCACCAGTAGCCCGACAGGGGAGCAGTTCTTC. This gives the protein CATSSPTGEQFF.

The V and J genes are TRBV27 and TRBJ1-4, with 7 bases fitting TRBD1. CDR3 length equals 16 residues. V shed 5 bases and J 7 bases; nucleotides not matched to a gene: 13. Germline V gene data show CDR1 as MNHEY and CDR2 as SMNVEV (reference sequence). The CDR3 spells CASSRKPGTVGEKLFF. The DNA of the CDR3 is TGTGCCAGCAGTAGAAAACCCGGGACAGTTGGTGAAAAACTGTTTTTT.

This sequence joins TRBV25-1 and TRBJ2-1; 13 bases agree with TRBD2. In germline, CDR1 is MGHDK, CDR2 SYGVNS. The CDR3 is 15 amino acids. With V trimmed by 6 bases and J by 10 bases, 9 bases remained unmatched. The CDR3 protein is CASRPSGLAGIEQFF. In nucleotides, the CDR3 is TGTGCCAGCAGACCCTCGGGACTAGCGGGGATAGAGCAGTTCTTC.

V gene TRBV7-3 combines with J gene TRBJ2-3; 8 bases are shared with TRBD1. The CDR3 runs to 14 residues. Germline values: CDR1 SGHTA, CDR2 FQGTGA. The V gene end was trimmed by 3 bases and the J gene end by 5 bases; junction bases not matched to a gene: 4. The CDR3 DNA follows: TGTGCCAGCAGCTTCCAGGGGGCTGAAGATACGCAGTATTTT. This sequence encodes CASSFQGAEDTQYF. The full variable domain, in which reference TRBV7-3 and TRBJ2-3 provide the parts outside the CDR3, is GAGVSQTPSNKVTEKGKYVELRCDPISGHTALYWYRQSLGQGPEFLIYFQGTGAADDSGLPNDRFFAVRPEGSVSTLKIQRTERGDSAVYLCASSFQGAEDTQYFGPGTRLTVL.

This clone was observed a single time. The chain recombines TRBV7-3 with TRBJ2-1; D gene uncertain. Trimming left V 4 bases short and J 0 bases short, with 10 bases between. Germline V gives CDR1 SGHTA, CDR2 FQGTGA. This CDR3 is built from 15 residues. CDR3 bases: TGTGCCAGCAGCTCCTACTCGAGCTCCTACAATGAGCAGTTCTTC. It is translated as CASSSYSSSYNEQFF.

The CDR3 region has the DNA TGTGCCAGCAGTTTGACAGCTACCAAAAACATTCAGTACTTC. It is translated as CASSLTATKNIQYF. The J gene is TRBJ2-4, the V gene TRBV28, with D perhaps TRBD1 (5 bases). This CDR3 is built from 14 residues. The germline V gene encodes CDR1 MDHEN and CDR2 SYDVKM. The V gene lost 3 bases and the J gene lost 2 bases, with 8 bases spanning the gap.

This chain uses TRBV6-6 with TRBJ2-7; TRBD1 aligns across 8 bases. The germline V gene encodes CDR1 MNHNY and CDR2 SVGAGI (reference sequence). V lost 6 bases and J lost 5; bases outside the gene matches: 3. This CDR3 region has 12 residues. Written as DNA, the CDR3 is TGTGCCAGCAGCAGGACAGGGAACGAGCAGTACTTC. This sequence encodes CASSRTGNEQYF.

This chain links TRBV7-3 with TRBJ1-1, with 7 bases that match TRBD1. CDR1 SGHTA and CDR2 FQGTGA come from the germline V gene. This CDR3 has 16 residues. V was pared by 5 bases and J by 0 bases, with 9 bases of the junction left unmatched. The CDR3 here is CASSRKNRGLNTEAFF. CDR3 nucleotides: TGTGCCAGCAGCCGTAAGAACAGGGGCCTGAACACTGAAGCTTTCTTT.

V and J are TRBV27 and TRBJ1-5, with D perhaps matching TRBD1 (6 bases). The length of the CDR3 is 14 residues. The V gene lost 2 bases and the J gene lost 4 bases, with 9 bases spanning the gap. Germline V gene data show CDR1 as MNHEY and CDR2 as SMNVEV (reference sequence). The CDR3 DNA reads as TGTGCCAGCAGTTTAGACAGGCTGAATCAGCCCCAGCATTTT. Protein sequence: CASSLDRLNQPQHF.

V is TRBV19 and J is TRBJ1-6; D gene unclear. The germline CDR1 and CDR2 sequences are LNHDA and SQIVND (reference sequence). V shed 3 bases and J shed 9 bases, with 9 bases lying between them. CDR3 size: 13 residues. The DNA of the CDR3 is TGTGCCAGTAGTATGAGGGTTCCTTCACCCCTCCACTTT. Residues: CASSMRVPSPLHF.

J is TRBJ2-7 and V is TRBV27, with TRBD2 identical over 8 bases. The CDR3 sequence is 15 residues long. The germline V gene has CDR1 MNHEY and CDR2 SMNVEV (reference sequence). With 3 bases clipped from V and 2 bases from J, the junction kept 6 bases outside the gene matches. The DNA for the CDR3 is TGTGCCAGCAGTTTGGAGGGACTAGGTACCTACGAGCAGTACTTC. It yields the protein CASSLEGLGTYEQYF.

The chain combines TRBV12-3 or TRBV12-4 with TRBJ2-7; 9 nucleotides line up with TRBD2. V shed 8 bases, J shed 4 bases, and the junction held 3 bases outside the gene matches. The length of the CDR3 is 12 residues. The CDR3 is CASRSGRYEQYF. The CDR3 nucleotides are TGTGCCAGCCGTAGCGGGAGATACGAGCAGTACTTC.

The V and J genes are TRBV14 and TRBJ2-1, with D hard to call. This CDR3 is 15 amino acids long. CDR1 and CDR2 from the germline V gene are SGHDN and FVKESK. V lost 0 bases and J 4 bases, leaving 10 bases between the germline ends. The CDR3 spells CASSQDRYGYNEQFF. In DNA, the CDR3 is TGTGCCAGCAGCCAAGATCGGTACGGGTACAATGAGCAGTTCTTC.

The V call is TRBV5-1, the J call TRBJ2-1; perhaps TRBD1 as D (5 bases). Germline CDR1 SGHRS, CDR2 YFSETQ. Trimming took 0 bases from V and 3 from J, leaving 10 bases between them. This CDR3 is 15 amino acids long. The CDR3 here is CASSLGPGNYNEQFF. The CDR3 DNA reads TGCGCCAGCAGCTTGGGGCCAGGGAACTACAATGAGCAGTTCTTC.

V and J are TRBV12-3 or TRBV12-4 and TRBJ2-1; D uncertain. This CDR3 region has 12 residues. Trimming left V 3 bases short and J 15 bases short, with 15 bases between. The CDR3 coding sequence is TGTGCCAGCAGTTTGATGATGAGAGTAAGGTTCTTC. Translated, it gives CASSLMMRVRFF.

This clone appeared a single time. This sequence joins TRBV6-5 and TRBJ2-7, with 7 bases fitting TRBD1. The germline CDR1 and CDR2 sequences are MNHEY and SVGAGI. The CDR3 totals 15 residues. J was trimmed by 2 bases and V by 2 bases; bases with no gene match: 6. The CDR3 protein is CASSYAQGGAYEQYF. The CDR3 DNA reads TGTGCCAGCAGTTACGCCCAAGGGGGCGCCTACGAGCAGTACTTC.

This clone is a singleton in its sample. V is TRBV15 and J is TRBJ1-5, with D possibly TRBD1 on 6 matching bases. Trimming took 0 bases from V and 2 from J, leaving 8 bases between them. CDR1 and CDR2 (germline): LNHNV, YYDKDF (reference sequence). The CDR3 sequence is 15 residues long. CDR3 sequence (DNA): TGTGCCACCAGCAGAGATAACAGGGGCAATCAGCCCCAGCATTTT. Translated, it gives CATSRDNRGNQPQHF.

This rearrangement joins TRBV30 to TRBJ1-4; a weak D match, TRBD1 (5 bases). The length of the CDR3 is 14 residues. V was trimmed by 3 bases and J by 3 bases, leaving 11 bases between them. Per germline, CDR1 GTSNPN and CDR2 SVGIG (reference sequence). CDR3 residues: CAWSPVQANEKLFF. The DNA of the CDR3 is TGTGCCTGGAGCCCAGTACAGGCTAATGAAAAACTGTTTTTT.

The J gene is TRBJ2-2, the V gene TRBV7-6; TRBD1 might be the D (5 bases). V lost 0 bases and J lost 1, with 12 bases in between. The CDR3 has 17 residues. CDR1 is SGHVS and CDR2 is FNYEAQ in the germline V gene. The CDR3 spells CASSLAGQGGNTGELFF. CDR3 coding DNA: TGTGCCAGCAGCTTAGCGGGCCAGGGCGGGAACACCGGGGAGCTGTTTTTT.